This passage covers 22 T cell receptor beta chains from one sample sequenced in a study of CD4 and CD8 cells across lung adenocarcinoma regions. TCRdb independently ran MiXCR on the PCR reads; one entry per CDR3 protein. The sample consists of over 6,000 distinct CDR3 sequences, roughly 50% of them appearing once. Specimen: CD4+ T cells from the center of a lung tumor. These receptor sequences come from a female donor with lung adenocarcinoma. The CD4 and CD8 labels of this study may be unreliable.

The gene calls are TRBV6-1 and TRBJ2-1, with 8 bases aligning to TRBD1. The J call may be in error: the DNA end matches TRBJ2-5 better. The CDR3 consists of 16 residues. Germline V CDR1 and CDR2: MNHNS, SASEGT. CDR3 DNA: TGTGCCAGCAGTCCCCCGCGGCAGGGGGCTCGGGAGACCCAGTACTTC. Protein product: CASSPPRQGARETQYF.

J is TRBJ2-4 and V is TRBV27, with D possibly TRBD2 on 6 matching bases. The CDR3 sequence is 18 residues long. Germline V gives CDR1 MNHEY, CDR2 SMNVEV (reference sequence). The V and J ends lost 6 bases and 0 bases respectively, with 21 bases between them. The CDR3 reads CASSSIHNSGLAKNIQYF. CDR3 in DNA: TGTGCCAGCAGCTCAATCCACAATAGCGGTCTAGCCAAAAACATTCAGTACTTC.

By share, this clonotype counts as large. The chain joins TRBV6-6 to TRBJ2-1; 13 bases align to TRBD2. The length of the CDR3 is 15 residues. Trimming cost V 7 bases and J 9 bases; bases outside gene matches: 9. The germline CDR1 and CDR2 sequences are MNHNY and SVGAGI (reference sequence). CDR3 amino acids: CASKRLAGGNGEQFF. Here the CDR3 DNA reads TGTGCCAGCAAAAGACTAGCGGGAGGAAACGGTGAGCAGTTCTTC.

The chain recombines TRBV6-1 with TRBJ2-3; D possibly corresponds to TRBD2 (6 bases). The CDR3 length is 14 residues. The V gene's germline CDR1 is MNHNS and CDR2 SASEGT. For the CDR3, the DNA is TGTGCGGGCCGCGGGGCGCGGGACCCAGATACGCAGTATTTT. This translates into CAGRGARDPDTQYF.

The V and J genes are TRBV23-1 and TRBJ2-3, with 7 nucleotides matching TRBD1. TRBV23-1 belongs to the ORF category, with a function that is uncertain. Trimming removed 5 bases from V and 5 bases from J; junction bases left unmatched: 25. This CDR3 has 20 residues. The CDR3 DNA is TGCGCCAGCAGTAAGGGGGCAGGGCAGGCGGCGATGTGGCCCAAAGATACGCAGTATTTT. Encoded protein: CASSKGAGQAAMWPKDTQYF.

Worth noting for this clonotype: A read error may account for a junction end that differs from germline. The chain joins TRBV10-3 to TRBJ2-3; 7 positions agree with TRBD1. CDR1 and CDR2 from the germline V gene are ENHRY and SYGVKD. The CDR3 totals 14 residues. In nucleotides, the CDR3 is TGTGCGGGGCGAGGGGGCCGTGACACAGAGACCCAGTATTTC. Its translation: CAGRGGRDTETQYF.

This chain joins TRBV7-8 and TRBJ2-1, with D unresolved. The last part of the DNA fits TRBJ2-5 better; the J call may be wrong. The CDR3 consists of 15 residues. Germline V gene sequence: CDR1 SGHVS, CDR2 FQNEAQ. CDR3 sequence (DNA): TGTGCCAGCAGTTCACTCGAGACAACTCAAGAGACCCAGTACTTC. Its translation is CASSSLETTQETQYF.

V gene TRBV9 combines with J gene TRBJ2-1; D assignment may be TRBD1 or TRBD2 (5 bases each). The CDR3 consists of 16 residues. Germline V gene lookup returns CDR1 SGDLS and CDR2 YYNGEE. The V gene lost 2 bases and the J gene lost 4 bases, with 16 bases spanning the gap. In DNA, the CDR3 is TGTGCCAGCAGCGTGTCCGGGACGGCAAATTACAATGAGCAGTTCTTC. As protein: CASSVSGTANYNEQFF.

CDR3 sequence: CASSFPGLFSYNEQFF. As DNA, the CDR3 is TGTGCCAGCAGCTTCCCGGGACTATTTTCCTACAATGAGCAGTTCTTC. V gene TRBV7-8 combines with J gene TRBJ2-1; TRBD2 aligns across 7 bases. Germline V lookup: CDR1 SGHVS, CDR2 FQNEAQ. CDR3 length equals 16 residues. Trimming took 3 bases from V and 1 from J; bases not matched to a gene: 6. The full variable domain, with the rest looked up from reference TRBV7-8 and TRBJ2-1, is GAGVSQSPRYKVAKRGQDVALRCDPISGHVSLFWYQQALGQGPEFLTYFQNEAQLDKSGLPSDRFFAERPEGSVSTLKIQRTQQEDSAVYLCASSFPGLFSYNEQFFGPGTRLTVL.

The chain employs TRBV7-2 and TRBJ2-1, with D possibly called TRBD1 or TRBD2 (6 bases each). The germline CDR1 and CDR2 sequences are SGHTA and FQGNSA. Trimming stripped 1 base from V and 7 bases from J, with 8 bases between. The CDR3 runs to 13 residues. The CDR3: CASSLGGANEQFF. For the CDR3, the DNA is TGTGCCAGCAGCTTAGGGGGGGCTAATGAGCAGTTCTTC.

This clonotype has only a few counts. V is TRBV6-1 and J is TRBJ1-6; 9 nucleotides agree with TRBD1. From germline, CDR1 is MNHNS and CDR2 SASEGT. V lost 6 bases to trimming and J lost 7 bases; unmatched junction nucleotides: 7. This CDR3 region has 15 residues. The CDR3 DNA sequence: TGTGCCAGCAGGACTGGACAGGGGTCAAATTCACCCCTCCACTTT. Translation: CASRTGQGSNSPLHF.

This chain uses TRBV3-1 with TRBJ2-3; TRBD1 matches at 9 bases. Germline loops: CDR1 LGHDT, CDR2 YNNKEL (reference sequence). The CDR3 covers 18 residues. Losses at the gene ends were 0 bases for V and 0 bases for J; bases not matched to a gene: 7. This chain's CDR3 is CASSQDFRGQGSTDTQYF. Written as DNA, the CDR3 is TGTGCCAGCAGCCAAGATTTTCGGGGACAGGGAAGCACAGATACGCAGTATTTT.

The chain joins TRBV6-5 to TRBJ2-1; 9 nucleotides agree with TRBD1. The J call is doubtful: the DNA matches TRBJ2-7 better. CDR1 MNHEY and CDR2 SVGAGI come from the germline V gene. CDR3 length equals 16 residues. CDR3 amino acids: CASSYLSGTGSDEQYF. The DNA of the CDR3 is TGTGCCAGCAGTTACCTCTCCGGGACAGGGAGCGACGAGCAGTACTTC.

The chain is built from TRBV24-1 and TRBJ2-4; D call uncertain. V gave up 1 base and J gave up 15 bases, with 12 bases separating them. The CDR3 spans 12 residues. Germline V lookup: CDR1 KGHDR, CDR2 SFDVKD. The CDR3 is CATSDFRRLRYF. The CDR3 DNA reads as TGTGCCACCAGTGATTTTCGGCGACTTCGGTACTTC.

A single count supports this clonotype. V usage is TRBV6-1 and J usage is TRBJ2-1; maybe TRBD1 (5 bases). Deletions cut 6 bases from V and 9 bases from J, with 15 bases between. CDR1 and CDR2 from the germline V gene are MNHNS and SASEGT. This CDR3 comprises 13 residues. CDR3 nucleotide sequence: TGTGCCAGCAGCCGAGACAGTTACGGTGAGCAGTTCTTC. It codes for CASSRDSYGEQFF.

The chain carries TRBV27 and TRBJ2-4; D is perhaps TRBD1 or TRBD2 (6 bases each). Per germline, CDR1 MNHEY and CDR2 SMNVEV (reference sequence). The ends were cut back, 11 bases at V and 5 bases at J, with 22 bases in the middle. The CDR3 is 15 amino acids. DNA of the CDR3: TGTGCCGCGGGCATCGGGGGCCGGGAAGAAAACATTCAGTACTTC. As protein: CAAGIGGREENIQYF.

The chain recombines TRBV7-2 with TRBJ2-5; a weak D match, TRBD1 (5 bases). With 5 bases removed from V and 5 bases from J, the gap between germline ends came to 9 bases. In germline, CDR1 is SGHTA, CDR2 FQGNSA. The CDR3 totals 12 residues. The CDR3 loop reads CASSPQGETQYF. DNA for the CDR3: TGTGCCAGCAGCCCCCAGGGTGAGACCCAGTACTTC. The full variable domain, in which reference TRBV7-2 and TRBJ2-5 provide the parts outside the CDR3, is GAGVSQSPSNKVTEKGKDVELRCDPISGHTALYWYRQSLGQGLEFLIYFQGNSAPDKSGLPSDRFSAERTGGSVSTLTIQRTQQEDSAVYLCASSPQGETQYFGPGTRLLVL.

CDR3 coding DNA: TGTGCCAGCAGTTACGGGTCCAGGGGCTACGAGCAGTACTTC. As protein: CASSYGSRGYEQYF. The chain links TRBV6-5 to TRBJ2-4; tentative D call: TRBD1 (6 bases). The J call may be faulty, since TRBJ2-7 better matches the DNA end. The CDR3 is 14 residues long. Germline CDR1 and CDR2: MNHEY and SVGAGI.

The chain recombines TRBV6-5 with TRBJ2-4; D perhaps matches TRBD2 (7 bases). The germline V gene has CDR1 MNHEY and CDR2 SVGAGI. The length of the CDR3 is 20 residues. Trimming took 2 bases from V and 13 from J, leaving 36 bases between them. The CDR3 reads CASSYGGLAAGLWAKNTQYF. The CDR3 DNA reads TGTGCCAGCAGTTACGGGGGCCTAGCGGCGGGGCTGTGGGCCAAAAACACGCAGTACTTC.

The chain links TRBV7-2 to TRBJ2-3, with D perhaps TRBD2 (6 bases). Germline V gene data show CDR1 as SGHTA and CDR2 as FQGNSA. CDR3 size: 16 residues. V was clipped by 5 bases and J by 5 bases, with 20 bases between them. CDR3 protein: CASSPNLPGAIDTQYF. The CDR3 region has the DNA TGTGCCAGCAGCCCAAATCTCCCGGGAGCGATAGATACGCAGTATTTT.

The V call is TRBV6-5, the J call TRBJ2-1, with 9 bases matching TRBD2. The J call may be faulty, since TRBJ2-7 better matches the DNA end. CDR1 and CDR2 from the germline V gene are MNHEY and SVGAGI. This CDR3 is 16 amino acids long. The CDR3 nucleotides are TGTGCCAGCAGTTACTCGGGCGGGAGGGTAACCTACGAGCAGTACTTC. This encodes CASSYSGGRVTYEQYF.

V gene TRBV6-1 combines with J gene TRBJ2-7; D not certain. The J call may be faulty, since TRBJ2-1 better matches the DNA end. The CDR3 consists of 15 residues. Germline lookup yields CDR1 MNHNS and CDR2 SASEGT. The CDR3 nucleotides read TGTGCCAGCAGTGAAGGGGCGGACCCCTACAATGAGCAGTTCTTC. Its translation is CASSEGADPYNEQFF.